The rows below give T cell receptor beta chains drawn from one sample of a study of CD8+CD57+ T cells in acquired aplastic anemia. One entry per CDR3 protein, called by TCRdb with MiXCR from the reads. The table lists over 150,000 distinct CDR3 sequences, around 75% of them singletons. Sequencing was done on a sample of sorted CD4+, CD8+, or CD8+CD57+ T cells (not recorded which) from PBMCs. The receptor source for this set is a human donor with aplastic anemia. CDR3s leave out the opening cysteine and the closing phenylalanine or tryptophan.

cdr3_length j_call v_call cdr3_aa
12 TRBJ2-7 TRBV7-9 ASSYLQGRHEQY
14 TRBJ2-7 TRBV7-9 ASSPLHGGAPYEQY
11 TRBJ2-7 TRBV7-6 ASSGTGLSEQY
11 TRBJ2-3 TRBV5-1 ATAPGNTDTQY
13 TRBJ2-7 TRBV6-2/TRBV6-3 ASSQTEGGSYEQY
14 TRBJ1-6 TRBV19 ASSIPSGTLNSPLH
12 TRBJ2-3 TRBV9 ASSVLFGTDTQY
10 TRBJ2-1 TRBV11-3 ASSLNDNEQL
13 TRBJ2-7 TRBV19 ASSIAQRETYEQY
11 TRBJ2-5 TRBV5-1 ASFQGGQETQY
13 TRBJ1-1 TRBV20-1 SARGDREDATEAF
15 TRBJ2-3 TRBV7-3 ASSIYLTDALTDTQY
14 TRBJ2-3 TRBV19 ASETGTSGSTDTQY
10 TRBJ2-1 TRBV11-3 ASSTWANEQF
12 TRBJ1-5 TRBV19 ASSATGARQPQH
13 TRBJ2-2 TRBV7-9 ASTPAGPDTGELF
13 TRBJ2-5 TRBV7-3 ASSSRDSHRQAQY
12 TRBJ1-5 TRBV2 ASSDRDRYQPQH